This passage covers 28 T cell receptor beta chains from one sample sequenced in a study of T cells in Graves' hyperthyroidism and ophthalmopathy. It was RNA transcripts that yielded the amplified TCR beta CDR3 regions. HTBI primers were employed in a first-round RT-PCR of the TCR CDR3. TCRdb re-called the multiplex PCR reads through MiXCR, storing one row per CDR3 protein. The table records 490,000 or so distinct CDR3 sequences, around 43% of them present only once. Sequenced sample: peripheral blood or thyroid tissue (not recorded which). Receptors originate from an adult woman with Graves' disease, either hyperthyroidism or ophthalmopathy (not recorded which).

This clonotype was found many times. V gene TRBV29-1 combines with J gene TRBJ1-1; 8 bases line up with TRBD1. Germline assignment: CDR1 SQVTM and CDR2 ANQGSEA. The junction had 5 bases not matched to a gene; V was cut back by 5 bases and J by 6 bases. CDR3 size: 12 residues. Here the CDR3 reads CSVTDRGPEAFF. CDR3 coding DNA: TGCAGCGTTACAGACAGGGGCCCTGAAGCTTTCTTT.

The table lists this clonotype with a count of one. This chain uses TRBV15 with TRBJ2-7; 9 positions match TRBD1. The V gene's germline CDR1 is LNHNV and CDR2 YYDKDF (reference sequence). This CDR3 is built from 15 residues. The ends lost 4 bases at V and 4 bases at J; junction bases unmatched: 8. CDR3 in DNA: TGTGCCACCAGCACGAACCGGGACAGGGATTACGAGCAGTACTTC. Translated: CATSTNRDRDYEQYF.

The chain recombines TRBV7-8 with TRBJ1-6; D unclear. The V end was cut by 3 bases, the J end by 11 bases, with 8 bases between. The CDR3 totals 12 residues. Germline CDR1 SGHVS, CDR2 FQNEAQ. CDR3 in amino acids: CASSFLSPPLHF. CDR3 sequence (DNA): TGTGCCAGCAGCTTTCTGTCTCCACCCCTCCACTTT.

This clonotype has at least ten counts. The chain uses TRBV3-1 and TRBJ1-1, with a tentative D call TRBD1 (5 bases). Germline V lookup: CDR1 LGHDT, CDR2 YNNKEL (reference sequence). The V and J ends lost 1 base and 1 base respectively, with 7 bases between them. The CDR3 is 14 amino acids. CDR3 nucleotides: TGTGCCAGCAGCCAAGTACAGGAGAACACTGAAGCTTTCTTT. Its translation is CASSQVQENTEAFF.

Turning to this clonotype: An end of the junction does not agree with germline; a read error may underlie this. This chain connects TRBV7-9 to TRBJ2-5; the D gene is possibly TRBD1 (5 bases). The CDR3 spans 14 residues. The germline CDR1 and CDR2 sequences are SEHNR and FQNEAQ (reference sequence). CDR3 sequence (DNA): TGTGTCAGCAGCTTGGGGCCGCAACAAGAGACCCAGTACTTC. Its protein product is CVSSLGPQQETQYF.

There are many counts of this clonotype. The chain joins TRBV7-9 to TRBJ1-4; TRBD1 might be the D (6 bases). CDR1 is SEHNR, CDR2 FQNEAQ, per germline (reference sequence). Deletions cut 5 bases from V and 6 bases from J, with 19 bases between. The CDR3 is made up of 16 amino acids. The CDR3 coding sequence is TGTGCCAGCAGCACTCCCCCCTCTTGGGGGCATGAAAAACTGTTTTTT. Amino acid sequence: CASSTPPSWGHEKLFF.

This clonotype was counted many times. The rearrangement joins TRBV10-2 to TRBJ2-7; TRBD2 might be the D (5 bases). The V end lost 5 bases, the J end lost 1 base, and 12 bases lay between the germline ends. The CDR3 is 14 residues long. Germline V gene sequence: CDR1 WSHSY, CDR2 SAAADI. This chain's CDR3 is CASSIVGGSYEQYF. For the CDR3, the DNA is TGCGCCAGCAGTATCGTTGGAGGATCCTACGAGCAGTACTTC.

This clonotype appeared many times. The V call is TRBV7-9, the J call TRBJ2-5; 12 positions agree with TRBD2. V dropped 5 bases and J dropped 6; count of bases not matched to a gene: 16. Germline CDR1 SEHNR, CDR2 FQNEAQ (reference sequence). The CDR3 extends over 18 amino acids. This CDR3 is CASSQMGNLAGGPKTQYF. The CDR3 DNA follows: TGTGCCAGCAGCCAGATGGGGAACCTAGCGGGAGGGCCGAAGACCCAGTACTTC.

This clonotype was seen only a few times. Here the CDR3 reads CASSQMAGQETQYF. DNA for the CDR3: TGTGCCAGCAGCCAAATGGCGGGGCAAGAGACCCAGTACTTC. The chain joins TRBV7-2 to TRBJ2-5, with D possibly being TRBD2 (6 bases). There are 14 residues in the CDR3. V lost 5 bases and J lost 2, with 12 bases in between. Germline loops: CDR1 SGHTA, CDR2 FQGNSA. Full variable domain (outside the CDR3, taken from reference TRBV7-2 and TRBJ2-5): GAGVSQSPSNKVTEKGKDVELRCDPISGHTALYWYRQSLGQGLEFLIYFQGNSAPDKSGLPSDRFSAERTGGSVSTLTIQRTQQEDSAVYLCASSQMAGQETQYFGPGTRLLVL.

The CDR3 DNA is TGCAGCGTTGGGCTGGACAATGAGCAGTTCTTC. Translating gives CSVGLDNEQFF. This chain connects TRBV29-1 to TRBJ2-1; D not certain. Looked up from germline, CDR1 is SQVTM and CDR2 is ANQGSEA. CDR3 length equals 11 residues. The V end was cut by 4 bases, the J end by 5 bases, with 6 bases between.

This chain uses TRBV6-5 with TRBJ2-5; 8 bases fit TRBD1. The CDR3 contains 16 residues. The germline V gene has CDR1 MNHEY and CDR2 SVGAGI. Trimming took 6 bases from V and 4 from J; bases not matched to a gene: 13. Here the CDR3 DNA reads TGTGCCAGCAGCCGAGCCGGACAGGGTCTAGGAGAGACCCAGTACTTC. Protein product: CASSRAGQGLGETQYF.

This rearrangement joins TRBV21-1 to TRBJ1-2. TRBV21-1 is listed as a pseudogene. This CDR3 has 14 residues. This chain's CDR3 is CASSTSAFIAGYTF. CDR3 coding DNA: TGTGCCAGCAGCACCTCCGCTTTTATCGCTGGCTACACCTTC.

This chain connects TRBV2 to TRBJ1-3; TRBD1 is a possible D gene (6 bases). Germline CDR1 is SNHLY and CDR2 is FYNNEI. Trimming cost V 4 bases and J 4 bases, with 17 bases left between them. There are 16 residues in the CDR3. CDR3 nucleotides: TGTGCCAGCAGTGTCAATTGGGACATCAGGGGAAACACCATATATTTT. Its protein product is CASSVNWDIRGNTIYF.

This clonotype was counted once. The gene calls are TRBV6-5 and TRBJ2-7; 7 bases map to TRBD1. Germline trimming cut 6 bases from V and 12 bases from J; bases unmatched to any gene: 11. CDR1 and CDR2 (germline): MNHEY, SVGAGI. This CDR3 comprises 12 residues. In DNA, the CDR3 is TGTGCCAGCAGGGAACTGACAGGGTCGCCGTACTTC. Amino acids: CASRELTGSPYF.

This clonotype was picked up many times. The V and J genes are TRBV7-2 and TRBJ1-1, with 7 bases identical to TRBD1. CDR1 and CDR2 (germline): SGHTA, FQGNSA. The CDR3 extends over 13 amino acids. The trim removed 8 bases at V and 0 bases at J, leaving 3 bases unmatched. The CDR3 sequence: CASERGLNTEAFF. In DNA, the CDR3 is TGTGCCAGCGAAAGGGGGCTGAACACTGAAGCTTTCTTT.

The CDR3 sequence: CASNLAGASQETQYF. CDR3 nucleotide sequence: TGCGCCAGCAATCTAGCGGGAGCGTCGCAAGAGACCCAGTACTTC. The V call is TRBV5-1, the J call TRBJ2-7; TRBD2 aligns across 10 bases. The J call may be in error: the DNA end matches TRBJ2-5 better. The CDR3 runs 15 residues. Germline V CDR1 and CDR2: SGHRS, YFSETQ.

V gene TRBV2 combines with J gene TRBJ2-2; no clear D. Trimming stripped 7 bases from V and 5 bases from J, with 11 bases between. Per the germline V gene, CDR1 is SNHLY and CDR2 is FYNNEI. This CDR3 contains 13 residues. The CDR3 here is CASIAGTTGELFF. The CDR3 DNA reads as TGTGCCAGCATAGCTGGCACAACCGGGGAGCTGTTTTTT.

This clonotype was seen at least ten times. This chain links TRBV6-6 with TRBJ2-5, with 8 bases identical to TRBD2. The trim removed 4 bases at V and 4 bases at J, leaving 11 bases unmatched. CDR3 length equals 16 residues. Germline V gene sequence: CDR1 MNHNY, CDR2 SVGAGI (reference sequence). CDR3 loop: CASSSLGGAGAETQYF. The CDR3 DNA reads as TGTGCCAGCAGTTCCCTCGGGGGGGCGGGAGCAGAGACCCAGTACTTC.

This clonotype came up a few times. The V and J genes are TRBV7-2 and TRBJ2-7; the D is unclear. CDR1 and CDR2 from the germline V gene are SGHTA and FQGNSA. The CDR3 is made up of 16 amino acids. Trimming took off 1 base at V and 5 bases at J, with 18 bases between the two ends. Written as DNA, the CDR3 is TGTGCCAGCAGCTTAGGATACAGCCCCAAAGTAGACGAGCAGTACTTC. Translating it yields CASSLGYSPKVDEQYF.

This rearrangement joins TRBV4-2 to TRBJ2-7; D unclear. Germline V gene lookup returns CDR1 LGHNA and CDR2 YNFKEQ. The CDR3 has 13 amino acids. The germline V and J ends were trimmed by 0 bases and 6 bases, with 9 bases remaining between them. CDR3 coding DNA: TGTGCCAGCAGCCAAGAACTGATTCGCGAGCAGTACTTC. This encodes CASSQELIREQYF.

The chain has TRBV11-2 and TRBJ2-7, with no clear D. Germline lookup yields CDR1 SGHAT and CDR2 FQNNGV. The CDR3 runs to 13 residues. The V end lost 0 bases, the J end lost 3 bases, and 6 bases lay between the germline ends. CDR3 amino acids: CASSLDIVYEQYF. CDR3 nucleotides: TGTGCCAGCAGCTTAGATATCGTCTACGAGCAGTACTTC.

This clonotype was found many times. This sequence joins TRBV7-8 and TRBJ2-5; perhaps TRBD2 as D (6 bases). Germline loops: CDR1 SGHVS, CDR2 FQNEAQ. V was pared by 3 bases and J by 4 bases, with 24 bases between. The CDR3 extends over 18 amino acids. CDR3 amino acids: CASSFQAVGLTSRETQYF. The DNA of the CDR3 is TGTGCCAGCAGCTTTCAAGCGGTGGGACTTACGAGTCGAGAGACCCAGTACTTC.

This clonotype came up once. This sequence joins TRBV2 and TRBJ2-7; D call uncertain. CDR3 length: 12 residues. CDR1 SNHLY and CDR2 FYNNEI come from the germline V gene. Trimming cost V 1 base and J 5 bases, with 6 bases left between them. The CDR3 DNA is TGTGCCAGCAGTGAAGAGTCTGACGAGCAGTACTTC. Translating it yields CASSEESDEQYF.

This chain links TRBV20-1 with TRBJ1-3; possibly TRBD1 for D (6 bases). Germline-derived CDR1 and CDR2 are DFQATT and SNEGSKA (reference sequence). The CDR3 is 15 amino acids. Trimming took 0 bases from V and 4 from J, leaving 13 bases between them. The chain's CDR3 is CSARDGGGSGNTIYF. The CDR3 DNA follows: TGCAGTGCTAGAGATGGAGGGGGTTCGGGAAACACCATATATTTT.

The chain combines TRBV5-1 with TRBJ1-1; D ambiguous. Trimming took 0 bases from V and 0 from J, leaving 9 bases between them. CDR3 size: 15 residues. Germline V lookup: CDR1 SGHRS, CDR2 YFSETQ. CDR3 sequence: CASSLGFTVNTEAFF. As DNA, the CDR3 is TGCGCCAGCAGCTTGGGTTTCACGGTGAACACTGAAGCTTTCTTT.

Only a few counts were recorded for this clonotype. The chain links TRBV20-1 to TRBJ2-7; the D gene could be TRBD1 or TRBD2 (5 bases each). The CDR3 runs to 11 residues. Germline V gene data show CDR1 as DFQATT and CDR2 as SNEGSKA (reference sequence). V was shortened by 6 bases and J by 9 bases, with 15 bases between the two germline ends. The CDR3 loop reads CSAERTSGQYF. In DNA, the CDR3 is TGCAGTGCGGAAAGGACAAGCGGGCAGTACTTC.

The chain links TRBV7-9 to TRBJ1-5; D call uncertain. Trimming took 5 bases from V and 13 from J, leaving 6 bases between them. This CDR3 contains 9 residues. From germline, CDR1 is SEHNR and CDR2 FQNEAQ (reference sequence). The CDR3 is CASSAAQHF. Here the CDR3 DNA reads TGTGCCAGCAGCGCGGCTCAGCATTTT.

Regarding this clonotype: This clone may be a read error of a much larger clone one base away. This chain joins TRBV7-9 and TRBJ1-1; perhaps TRBD1 as D (6 bases). Germline V gene sequence: CDR1 SEHNR, CDR2 FQNEAQ (reference sequence). This CDR3 contains 16 residues. CDR3 nucleotide sequence: TGTGCCAGCAGCCCTAGCAGGGGACACAAGAACACTGAATCTTTCTTT. The encoded protein is CASSPSRGHKNTESFF.